These T cell receptor beta chains were read from a single sample in a study of T cell repertoires in cytomegalovirus infection. TCRdb ran MiXCR on the reads and lists one entry per CDR3 protein. This repertoire shows around 240,000 distinct CDR3 sequences, approximately 24% found once; its top ten account for about 20%. Sequencing was done on a sample of CD8+ T cells from PBMCs. Receptors were obtained from a human donor in good health (CMV status not recorded). Some clones in this sample may be carry-over from other donors' samples. Both conserved end residues are part of each CDR3.

>15|TRBV12-3/TRBV12-4
CASSSSGGAKETQYF
>13|TRBV20-1
CSATTGWSTEAFF
>14|TRBV6-2/TRBV6-3
CASSYPDSSDEQFF
>15|TRBV20-1
CSARGLWDKDDGYTF
>12|TRBV24-1
CATSDNTGELFF
>12|TRBV7-8
CASSLERRELFF
>15|TRBV7-6
CASSLEHGNTGELFF
>14|TRBV2
CASGGGTSTDTQYF
>15|TRBV28
CASSLFRFGSYEQYF
>19|TRBV4-2
CASSQVGETRDLMKYGYTF
>14|TRBV29-1
CSSRTSGATDTQYF
>15|TRBV28
CASGPEEGPATEAFF